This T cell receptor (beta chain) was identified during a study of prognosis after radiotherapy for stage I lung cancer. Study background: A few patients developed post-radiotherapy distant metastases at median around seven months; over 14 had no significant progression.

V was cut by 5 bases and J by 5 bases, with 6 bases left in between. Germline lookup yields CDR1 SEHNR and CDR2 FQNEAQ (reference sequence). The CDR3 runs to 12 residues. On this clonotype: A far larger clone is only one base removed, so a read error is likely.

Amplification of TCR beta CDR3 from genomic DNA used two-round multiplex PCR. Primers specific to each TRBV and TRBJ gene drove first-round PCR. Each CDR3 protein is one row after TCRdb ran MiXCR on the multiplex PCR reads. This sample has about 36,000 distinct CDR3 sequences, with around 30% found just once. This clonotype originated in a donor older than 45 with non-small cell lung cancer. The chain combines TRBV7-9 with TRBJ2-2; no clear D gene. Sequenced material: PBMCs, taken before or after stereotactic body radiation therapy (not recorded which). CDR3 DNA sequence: TGTGCCAGCAGCCAGAAAACCGGGGAGCTGTTTTTT. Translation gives CASSQKTGELFF.